One sample yielded the 18 T cell receptor beta chains listed below, sequenced in a study of T cell responses to AZD1222 COVID-19 vaccine (TCRdb year 2021). Library creation used the immunoSEQ multiplex PCR assay. Entries here come from immuneACCESS through TCRdb and include only in-frame sequences with V and J called. Some clones fail to appear in such tables; in the studies checked, an unresolved V gene covers under half of the shortfall, and the cause of the remainder is unknown. This sample comprises 180,000 or so clones, around 92% of them detected only once. Together, the top ten hold approximately 1.3% of the sample. This sample's time point label indicates: about 28 days (+/-7) after the second vaccine dose. Sequences were derived from peripheral blood, sampled 28 days after the second AZD1222 dose. The receptors were sampled from an adult who received the AZD1222 COVID-19 vaccine.

The chain joins TRBV5-6 to TRBJ1-6, with D perhaps TRBD1 (6 bases). CDR3 size: 17 residues. Trimming removed 4 bases at V and 0 bases at J, with 14 bases between. The germline gives CDR1 SGHDT, CDR2 YYEEEE. DNA of the CDR3: TGTGCCAGCAGCCCCCTACAGGGAAGCTCCTATAATTCACCCCTCCACTTT. Translation: CASSPLQGSSYNSPLHF.

The chain uses TRBV19 and TRBJ1-5, with a weak D call TRBD1 (6 bases). The CDR3 has 14 amino acids. V shed 7 bases and J shed 5 bases, with 15 bases lying between them. From germline, CDR1 is LNHDA and CDR2 SQIVND (reference sequence). DNA of the CDR3: TGTGCCAGTACTACGGGACAAACGGATCAGCCCCAGCATTTT. It specifies CASTTGQTDQPQHF.

V is TRBV6-6 and J is TRBJ1-2; no clear D. The CDR3 runs 12 residues. Germline CDR1 reads MNHNY; CDR2 reads SVGAGI (reference sequence). Trimming removed 6 bases from V and 10 bases from J, with 15 bases in between. The CDR3 is CASSPGPHDYTF. The CDR3 DNA sequence: TGTGCCAGCAGCCCCGGTCCTCACGACTACACCTTC.

V usage is TRBV5-1 and J usage is TRBJ1-2; 7 positions agree with TRBD1. Per the germline V gene, CDR1 is SGHRS and CDR2 is YFSETQ. The CDR3 covers 16 residues. V was clipped by 0 bases and J by 4 bases; unmatched bases: 9. The CDR3 bases are TGCGCCAGCAGCTTGGTTGGACAGGTCCCCATCTATGGCTACACCTTC. The encoded protein is CASSLVGQVPIYGYTF.

The CDR3: CASSQAGWRNQPQHF. The CDR3 DNA sequence: TGTGCCAGCAGCCAAGCTGGGTGGCGCAATCAGCCCCAGCATTTT. The genes are TRBV3-1 (or the pseudogene TRBV3-2) and TRBJ1-5; D ambiguous. Germline CDR1 is LGHDT and CDR2 is YNNKEL (reference sequence). The V end lost 1 base, the J end lost 2 bases, and 9 bases lay between the germline ends. This CDR3 comprises 15 residues.

The V and J genes are TRBV29-1 and TRBJ1-6; D remains unclear. This CDR3 comprises 13 residues. Germline CDR1 SQVTM, CDR2 ANQGSEA. Trimming pared 5 bases from V and 8 bases from J, leaving 13 bases between. CDR3 sequence: CSVRKTSDSPLHF. The CDR3 DNA reads as TGCAGCGTTCGAAAGACATCGGATTCACCCCTCCACTTT.

This chain joins TRBV23-1 and TRBJ1-2; a weak D match, TRBD1 (5 bases). TRBV23-1 is an ORF, and what it does is uncertain. The CDR3 extends over 18 amino acids. The V gene lost 2 bases and the J gene lost 4 bases, with 23 bases spanning the gap. The CDR3: CASSQTGPGCRLGYGYTF. The CDR3 coding sequence is TGCGCCAGCAGTCAAACGGGGCCAGGGTGCCGGTTGGGCTATGGCTACACCTTC.

This chain joins TRBV19 and TRBJ1-2, with TRBD1 matching over 9 bases. Germline CDR1 and CDR2: LNHDA and SQIVND (reference sequence). V lost 6 bases, J lost 7 bases, and 9 bases stayed unmatched. The CDR3 runs to 14 residues. Written as DNA, the CDR3 is TGTGCCAGTAGCCTCGGGGACAGGGCGATTGGCTACACCTTC. This encodes CASSLGDRAIGYTF. Supplemented by reference TRBV19 and TRBJ1-2, the full variable domain reads DGGITQSPKYLFRKEGQNVTLSCEQNLNHDAMYWYRQDPGQGLRLIYYSQIVNDFQKGDIAEGYSVSREKKESFPLTVTSAQKNPTAFYLCASSLGDRAIGYTFGSGTRLTVV.

The gene calls are TRBV7-2 and TRBJ1-2; 8 nucleotides agree with TRBD1. The CDR3 is made up of 13 amino acids. The germline gives CDR1 SGHTA, CDR2 FQGNSA. V shed 5 bases, J shed 8 bases, and the junction held 7 bases outside the gene matches. This CDR3 reads CASSEDRGGGYTF. DNA for the CDR3: TGTGCCAGCAGCGAAGACAGGGGAGGAGGCTACACCTTC.

V is TRBV7-8 and J is TRBJ2-5; 12 nucleotides agree with TRBD2. J was trimmed by 12 bases and V by 3 bases; bases with no gene match: 8. Germline V gives CDR1 SGHVS, CDR2 FQNEAQ. CDR3 length: 14 residues. The CDR3: CASSFLAGGRGKYF. DNA of the CDR3: TGTGCCAGCAGCTTTCTAGCGGGGGGGCGGGGAAAGTACTTC.

V gene TRBV29-1 combines with J gene TRBJ2-7; 10 bases map to TRBD1. The CDR3 is 14 residues long. The junction had 12 bases not matched to a gene; V was cut back by 7 bases and J by 6 bases. The germline V gene has CDR1 SQVTM and CDR2 ANQGSEA. The CDR3 nucleotides are TGCAGCGCAGAGATTCCGGGACAGGGGATCGAGCAGTACTTC. The encoded protein is CSAEIPGQGIEQYF.

The chain's CDR3 is CASSPGEGRAHNEQFF. CDR3 coding DNA: TGTGCCAGCAGCCCAGGGGAAGGTAGAGCACACAATGAGCAGTTCTTC. The chain couples TRBV6-2 or TRBV6-3 to TRBJ2-1, with D possibly TRBD1 on 6 matching bases. V was pared by 6 bases and J by 5 bases, with 20 bases between. CDR1 MNHEY and CDR2 SVGEGT come from the germline V gene. The CDR3 has 16 residues.

The CDR3 nucleotides are TGTGCCAGCAGTTTTACGTCCCTGGGACAGGGGGAGAGTAACTATGGCTACACCTTC. The encoded protein is CASSFTSLGQGESNYGYTF. The rearrangement uses TRBV13 and TRBJ1-2; TRBD1 agrees at 11 bases. CDR3 length: 19 residues. The V and J ends lost 6 bases and 1 base, in that order; junction bases with no gene match: 16. CDR1 PRHDT and CDR2 FYEKMQ come from the germline V gene (reference sequence).

This clone was seen more than once but under ten times. CDR3 bases: TGCGCCAGCAGCCGGGGGACTAGCGGGTTCTACGAGCAGTACTTC. Its protein product is CASSRGTSGFYEQYF. The J gene is TRBJ2-7, the V gene TRBV4-1, with 12 bases fitting TRBD2. The CDR3 is 15 residues long. Germline values: CDR1 MGHRA, CDR2 YSYEKL. Trimming at V came to 4 bases and at J to 3 bases, leaving 4 bases not matched to a gene.

In the case of this clone: The junction differs from germline at one of its ends, possibly a read error. This chain connects TRBV19 to TRBJ1-2; D gene unclear. CDR3 length: 13 amino acids. Germline CDR1 LNHDA, CDR2 SQIVND (reference sequence). This CDR3 is CASRIPRRDGYTF. In DNA, the CDR3 is TGTGCCAGTCGTATCCCTAGGCGGGATGGCTACACCTTC.

DNA of the CDR3: TGCGCCAGCAGCCCGGGGACAGGCACGAACACTGAAGCTTTCTTT. It codes for CASSPGTGTNTEAFF. The chain is built from TRBV5-1 and TRBJ1-1, with TRBD1 matching over 8 bases. With 4 bases clipped from V and 1 base from J, the junction kept 6 bases outside the gene matches. CDR3 size: 15 residues. The germline CDR1 and CDR2 sequences are SGHRS and YFSETQ.

This clone was counted a single time. V and J are TRBV12-3 or TRBV12-4 and TRBJ2-7; 8 bases line up with TRBD2. The ends lost 6 bases at V and 5 bases at J; junction bases unmatched: 6. The CDR3 covers 13 residues. CDR3 sequence: CASRSGSYHEQYF. CDR3 nucleotide sequence: TGTGCCAGCAGGAGCGGGAGCTATCACGAGCAGTACTTC.

This rearrangement joins TRBV5-6 to TRBJ1-4, with 7 nucleotides matching TRBD1. The germline V gene has CDR1 SGHDT and CDR2 YYEEEE. V gave up 7 bases and J gave up 3 bases; unmatched junction bases: 12. The CDR3 sequence is 16 residues long. In DNA, the CDR3 is TGTGCCAGCGCTGAAGCTGGGGGGACAGCTAATGAAAAACTGTTTTTT. Translated: CASAEAGGTANEKLFF. The whole variable domain, remainder taken from reference TRBV5-6 and TRBJ1-4, is DAGVTQSPTHLIKTRGQQVTLRCSPKSGHDTVSWYQQALGQGPQFIFQYYEEEERQRGNFPDRFSGHQFPNYSSELNVNALLLGDSALYLCASAEAGGTANEKLFFGSGTQLSVL.